The 27 T cell receptor beta chains below come from one sample, sequenced in a study of blood T cell repertoires in COVID-19. Method: immunoSEQ multiplex PCR; TCRdb's copy keeps in-frame clones and lacks some. The sample has about 160,000 clones, 70% to 85% seen once; the top ten hold about 7.7%. Sequencing used peripheral blood. These receptors all stem from a woman between 35 and 50 years old with COVID-19, enrolled during active disease.

This clone was found once. The chain joins TRBV7-8 to TRBJ2-7; 8 nucleotides align to TRBD2. The CDR3 is 14 amino acids. The V segment lost 7 bases and the J segment 0 bases; nucleotides outside the gene matches: 5. Germline V gene sequence: CDR1 SGHVS, CDR2 FQNEAQ. Here the CDR3 DNA reads TGTGCCAGCATCCGGGAGGGGTTCTCCTACGAGCAGTACTTC. It is translated as CASIREGFSYEQYF.

The V call is TRBV4-1, the J call TRBJ2-4, with 14 bases aligning to TRBD2. In germline, CDR1 is MGHRA, CDR2 YSYEKL. The V gene end was trimmed by 4 bases and the J gene end by 0 bases; junction bases not matched to a gene: 5. The CDR3 is made up of 18 amino acids. CDR3 sequence reads: CASSPGLAGALAKNIQYF. The CDR3 bases are TGCGCCAGCAGCCCGGGACTAGCGGGGGCCCTAGCCAAAAACATTCAGTACTTC.

This clone is a singleton in its sample. The V call is TRBV9, the J call TRBJ2-5, with D unresolved. V was clipped by 0 bases and J by 5 bases, with 8 bases between them. This CDR3 comprises 13 residues. Germline assignment: CDR1 SGDLS and CDR2 YYNGEE. The CDR3 loop is CASSVAHRETQYF. As DNA, the CDR3 is TGTGCCAGCAGCGTAGCCCATCGGGAGACCCAGTACTTC.

The rearrangement links TRBV5-4 to TRBJ1-1; a weak D match, TRBD1 (5 bases). Looked up from germline, CDR1 is SGHNT and CDR2 is YYREEE (reference sequence). The length of the CDR3 is 14 residues. V was clipped by 2 bases and J by 4 bases, with 12 bases between them. The CDR3 coding sequence is TGTGCCAGCAGCTTAGGGGAAGTGGTCACTGAAGCTTTCTTT. Encoded protein: CASSLGEVVTEAFF.

The genes are TRBV5-6 and TRBJ2-3, with 10 bases matching TRBD2. Looked up from germline, CDR1 is SGHDT and CDR2 is YYEEEE. Trimming removed 2 bases from V and 1 base from J; junction bases left unmatched: 10. The length of the CDR3 is 18 residues. DNA of the CDR3: TGTGCCAGCAGCTTTCTAGCGGGGGCACTCCAGGGCACAGATACGCAGTATTTT. Translated: CASSFLAGALQGTDTQYF.

The chain is built from TRBV14 and TRBJ2-2, with 7 bases that match TRBD1. Unmatched junction bases numbered 4, after V lost 3 bases and J lost 0 bases. Germline-derived CDR1 and CDR2 are SGHDN and FVKESK. This CDR3 spans 16 amino acids. The CDR3 is CASSQAGQANTGELFF. DNA of the CDR3: TGTGCCAGCAGCCAGGCTGGACAGGCGAACACCGGGGAGCTGTTTTTT.

This chain uses TRBV10-3 with TRBJ2-2; TRBD1 is a possible D gene (6 bases). The CDR3 has 14 residues. Trimming removed 8 bases at V and 5 bases at J, with 15 bases between. Germline CDR1 is ENHRY and CDR2 is SYGVKD. CDR3 DNA: TGTGCCATCGGTGCAGGGGCGACTACCGGGGAGCTGTTTTTT. Protein sequence: CAIGAGATTGELFF.

This clone was recorded a few times. The J gene is TRBJ2-1, the V gene TRBV19; perhaps TRBD2 as D (7 bases). Per germline, CDR1 LNHDA and CDR2 SQIVND (reference sequence). V lost 5 bases to trimming and J lost 4 bases, with 21 bases between them. CDR3 length: 17 residues. Here the CDR3 reads CASSGGAVRSLYNEQFF. The CDR3 bases are TGTGCCAGTAGTGGGGGGGCGGTGCGCAGCCTTTACAATGAGCAGTTCTTC.

In this sample, this clone turned up a few times. The chain recombines TRBV19 with TRBJ1-1; 7 nucleotides agree with TRBD1. The CDR3 length is 13 residues. With V trimmed by 3 bases and J by 11 bases, 9 bases remained unmatched. Looked up from germline, CDR1 is LNHDA and CDR2 is SQIVND (reference sequence). The CDR3 nucleotides read TGTGCCAGTAGTATTTCTGACAGGGCAAGGGCTTTCTTT. It yields the protein CASSISDRARAFF.

This clone has only one observation. V is TRBV19 and J is TRBJ2-7; no clear D gene. There are 18 residues in the CDR3. The germline gives CDR1 LNHDA, CDR2 SQIVND (reference sequence). V was trimmed by 5 bases and J by 0 bases, leaving 23 bases between them. The CDR3 bases are TGTGCCAGTAGTGCCCTTACCCCCTCGACTGGAAACTCCTACGAGCAGTACTTC. Encoded protein: CASSALTPSTGNSYEQYF.

This chain uses TRBV28 with TRBJ1-6, with D hard to call. CDR3 size: 14 residues. In germline, CDR1 is MDHEN, CDR2 SYDVKM. V lost 10 bases and J lost 4, with 14 bases in between. Written as DNA, the CDR3 is TGTGCCACCTACGGGTTAATATATAATTCACCCCTCCACTTT. Translation: CATYGLIYNSPLHF. The complete variable domain, with remaining parts taken from reference TRBV28 and TRBJ1-6, reads DVKVTQSSRYLVKRTGEKVFLECVQDMDHENMFWYRQDPGLGLRLIYFSYDVKMKEKGDIPEGYSVSREKKERFSLILESASTNQTSMYLCATYGLIYNSPLHFGNGTRLTVT.

This clone was detected a few times. This sequence joins TRBV27 and TRBJ1-2, with D maybe TRBD1 (5 bases). The V gene's germline CDR1 is MNHEY and CDR2 SMNVEV (reference sequence). The germline V and J ends were trimmed by 6 bases and 7 bases, with 12 bases remaining between them. The CDR3 totals 12 residues. The CDR3 here is CASSRGNFGYTF. The CDR3 DNA reads TGTGCCAGCAGCCGGGGGAATTTTGGCTACACCTTC.

This rearrangement joins TRBV5-4 to TRBJ2-5, with TRBD1 as a possible D gene (5 bases). The V end was cut by 2 bases, the J end by 1 base, with 12 bases between. The CDR3 covers 15 residues. Germline CDR1 SGHNT, CDR2 YYREEE (reference sequence). The CDR3: CASSFIRVTQETQYF. DNA for the CDR3: TGTGCCAGCAGCTTTATCAGGGTAACCCAAGAGACCCAGTACTTC.

The V gene is TRBV5-4, the J gene TRBJ2-3; the match to TRBD1 covers 8 bases. V was clipped by 4 bases and J by 1 base; unmatched bases: 8. The CDR3 covers 16 residues. Germline V gives CDR1 SGHNT, CDR2 YYREEE (reference sequence). CDR3 residues: CASSTLRGPGTDTQYF. DNA for the CDR3: TGTGCCAGCAGCACCCTCAGGGGGCCGGGCACAGATACGCAGTATTTT.

The CDR3 sequence: CASSQGGGGPPGGQFF. The CDR3, as DNA: TGCGCCAGCAGCCAAGGAGGGGGGGGCCCCCCGGGCGGGCAGTTCTTC. V gene TRBV4-1 combines with J gene TRBJ2-1; tentatively, D is TRBD2 (7 bases). Germline loops: CDR1 MGHRA, CDR2 YSYEKL. The CDR3 is 16 residues long. Trimming pared 1 base from V and 12 bases from J, leaving 22 bases between.

The genes are TRBV7-8 and TRBJ1-3; TRBD1 agrees at 7 bases. The V gene's germline CDR1 is SGHVS and CDR2 FQNEAQ. This CDR3 is 17 amino acids long. With V trimmed by 1 base and J by 0 bases, 6 bases remained unmatched. The CDR3 reads CASSLGTGQSSGNTIYF. In DNA, the CDR3 is TGTGCCAGCAGCTTAGGGACGGGACAGAGCTCTGGAAACACCATATATTTT.

The rearrangement uses TRBV20-1 and TRBJ1-4; 7 bases fit TRBD1. Germline CDR1 is DFQATT and CDR2 is SNEGSKA (reference sequence). Losses at the gene ends were 3 bases for V and 10 bases for J; bases not matched to a gene: 11. The CDR3 spans 14 residues. In nucleotides, the CDR3 is TGCAGTGCTAGTCTAGGGCAGGACAGGAGAAAACTGTTTTTT. Amino acid sequence: CSASLGQDRRKLFF.

The V call is TRBV2, the J call TRBJ2-2; tentative D call: TRBD1 (6 bases). This CDR3 has 15 residues. Germline CDR1 SNHLY, CDR2 FYNNEI. The germline V and J ends were trimmed by 6 bases and 2 bases, with 13 bases remaining between them. CDR3 bases: TGTGCCAGCAGATCGGACAGAGGAAACACCGGGGAGCTGTTTTTT. Its protein is CASRSDRGNTGELFF. The full variable domain, its missing parts supplied by reference TRBV2 and TRBJ2-2, is EPEVTQTPSHQVTQMGQEVILRCVPISNHLYFYWYRQILGQKVEFLVSFYNNEISEKSEIFDDQFSVERPDGSNFTLKIRSTKLEDSAMYFCASRSDRGNTGELFFGEGSRLTVL.

V is TRBV19 and J is TRBJ2-6, with D maybe TRBD1 (5 bases). CDR1 is LNHDA, CDR2 SQIVND, per germline (reference sequence). The CDR3 is 17 amino acids. V lost 4 bases and J 2 bases, leaving 15 bases between the germline ends. The DNA for the CDR3 is TGTGCCAGTAGTAACCCAGGGTCGGCAACTGGGGCCAACGTCCTGACTTTC. It yields the protein CASSNPGSATGANVLTF. Full variable domain (remainder filled in from reference TRBV19 and TRBJ2-6): DGGITQSPKYLFRKEGQNVTLSCEQNLNHDAMYWYRQDPGQGLRLIYYSQIVNDFQKGDIAEGYSVSREKKESFPLTVTSAQKNPTAFYLCASSNPGSATGANVLTFGAGSRLTVL.

V is TRBV11-3 and J is TRBJ1-1; D not certain. The germline V gene encodes CDR1 SGHNT and CDR2 YENEEA. V was pared by 1 base and J by 1 base, with 4 bases between. This CDR3 comprises 13 residues. CDR3 loop: CASSLAQNTEAFF. DNA for the CDR3: TGTGCCAGCAGCTTAGCACAGAACACTGAAGCTTTCTTT.

The rearrangement links TRBV10-3 to TRBJ1-5; TRBD1 agrees at 7 bases. CDR1 is ENHRY, CDR2 SYGVKD, per germline. The length of the CDR3 is 13 residues. V trimming: 8 bases; J trimming: 5 bases; junction bases outside the gene matches: 6. In nucleotides, the CDR3 is TGTGCCATCGGTCAGGGGGATTATCAGCCCCAGCATTTT. Amino acid sequence: CAIGQGDYQPQHF.

The J gene is TRBJ2-7, the V gene TRBV27; 7 positions match TRBD1. The length of the CDR3 is 16 residues. J lost 1 base, V lost 4 bases, and 10 bases had no gene match. CDR1 and CDR2 from the germline V gene are MNHEY and SMNVEV (reference sequence). The DNA of the CDR3 is TGTGCCAGCAGTTCCCTCCTTGGCAGGGGGTCCTACGAGCAGTACTTC. The encoded protein is CASSSLLGRGSYEQYF.

The chain couples TRBV28 to TRBJ2-1; 10 bases map to TRBD2. From germline, CDR1 is MDHEN and CDR2 SYDVKM. Trimming took 6 bases from V and 12 from J; bases not matched to a gene: 17. The CDR3 contains 16 residues. CDR3 sequence reads: CASSFVRTSGPRGQFF. The CDR3, as DNA: TGTGCCAGCAGCTTTGTAAGGACTAGCGGCCCCAGGGGGCAGTTCTTC.

As for this clone: Other nucleotide sequences from this sample produce the same CDR3. This rearrangement joins TRBV30 to TRBJ2-7; the match to TRBD2 covers 12 bases. V was clipped by 0 bases and J by 1 base; unmatched bases: 1. CDR1 and CDR2 (germline): GTSNPN, SVGIG (reference sequence). This CDR3 is built from 15 residues. In nucleotides, the CDR3 is TGTGCCTGGAGTGTAGGACTAGCGGGATCCTACGAGCAGTACTTC. This sequence encodes CAWSVGLAGSYEQYF.

This clone has a single count. The J gene is TRBJ1-1, the V gene TRBV27; D gene uncertain. Germline-derived CDR1 and CDR2 are MNHEY and SMNVEV (reference sequence). The CDR3 is 14 amino acids. V was shortened by 2 bases and J by 0 bases, with 7 bases between the two germline ends. The CDR3 region is CASSLGLLNTEAFF. In DNA, the CDR3 is TGTGCCAGCAGTTTAGGACTTCTGAACACTGAAGCTTTCTTT.

The V and J genes are TRBV6-5 and TRBJ2-3, with D tentatively TRBD1 (6 bases). Germline CDR1 MNHEY, CDR2 SVGAGI. The CDR3 has 15 residues. V was cut by 6 bases and J by 5 bases, with 18 bases left in between. The CDR3 protein is CASSTIRGYGDTQYF. In nucleotides, the CDR3 is TGTGCCAGCAGCACCATAAGGGGGTACGGAGATACGCAGTATTTT.

This chain connects TRBV18 to TRBJ1-6; D remains ambiguous. Germline CDR1 is KGHSH and CDR2 is LQKENI. CDR3 length equals 14 residues. Between the trimmed V and J ends, which lost 3 bases and 7 bases, there was a span of 10 bases. The CDR3 region has the DNA TGTGCCAGCTCACCCGTCGGCGGAAATTCACCCCTCCACTTT. The encoded protein is CASSPVGGNSPLHF.